Shown below are 10 T cell receptor beta chains from a single sample sequenced in a study of blood T cell repertoires in COVID-19. The protocol was immunoSEQ multiplex PCR, while the TCRdb copy is restricted to in-frame clones and leaves out a portion. The top ten hold nearly 4% of the sample, which has 95,000 to 150,000 clones, about 83% seen once. The source material was PBMCs or T cells enriched from blood (not recorded which). These TCRs come from a woman aged 30 to 39 who had recovered from COVID-19.

This clone has more than one count but fewer than ten. The V gene is TRBV5-4, the J gene TRBJ2-5, with 7 bases that match TRBD2. V was clipped by 4 bases and J by 9 bases; unmatched bases: 9. Germline CDR1 and CDR2: SGHNT and YYREEE (reference sequence). This CDR3 region has 13 residues. Here the CDR3 reads CASSPGLPESQYF. The DNA for the CDR3 is TGTGCCAGCAGCCCGGGACTACCGGAGTCCCAGTACTTC.

The chain has TRBV4-3 and TRBJ2-6; D ambiguous. Trimming took 1 base from V and 3 from J, leaving 13 bases between them. Per germline, CDR1 LGHNA and CDR2 YSLEER. CDR3 length: 17 residues. The CDR3 protein is CASSQGFSVGGANVLTF. The DNA for the CDR3 is TGCGCCAGCAGCCAAGGTTTCAGCGTGGGTGGGGCCAACGTCCTGACTTTC.

V usage is TRBV5-4 and J usage is TRBJ1-6; 7 bases line up with TRBD1. CDR3 length equals 16 residues. The germline V gene has CDR1 SGHNT and CDR2 YYREEE (reference sequence). J was trimmed by 6 bases and V by 3 bases; bases with no gene match: 9. CDR3 DNA sequence: TGTGCCAGCAGCTCCCGAGGACAGGCCCGTAATTCACCCCTCCACTTT. Translating it yields CASSSRGQARNSPLHF.

This chain links TRBV6-4 with TRBJ2-5, with 9 bases matching TRBD2. In germline, CDR1 is MRHNA, CDR2 SNTAGT. This CDR3 contains 16 residues. After removal of 7 bases from V and 5 bases from J, the junction contained 14 bases not matched to a gene. The CDR3 protein is CASNRAAGGGGETQYF. In DNA, the CDR3 is TGTGCCAGCAATCGAGCAGCGGGAGGCGGTGGGGAGACCCAGTACTTC.

J is TRBJ1-2 and V is TRBV5-1; 8 bases match TRBD1. The CDR3 runs to 13 residues. CDR1 SGHRS and CDR2 YFSETQ come from the germline V gene. Trimming at V came to 0 bases and at J to 8 bases, leaving 3 bases not matched to a gene. CDR3 sequence: CASSLVQGAGYTF. The CDR3 DNA is TGCGCCAGCAGCTTGGTCCAGGGGGCAGGCTACACCTTC.

The rearrangement uses TRBV2 and TRBJ1-5; TRBD1 aligns across 7 bases. Germline V gives CDR1 SNHLY, CDR2 FYNNEI. The CDR3 length is 16 residues. V was clipped by 6 bases and J by 2 bases; unmatched bases: 10. The CDR3 region is CASRDRLMRGNQPQHF. CDR3 bases: TGTGCCAGCAGGGACAGGTTAATGCGCGGCAATCAGCCCCAGCATTTT.

J is TRBJ1-2 and V is TRBV3-1 (or the pseudogene TRBV3-2); D not resolved. Germline loops: CDR1 LGHDT, CDR2 YNNKEL (reference sequence). Between the trimmed V and J ends, which lost 1 base and 3 bases, there was a span of 9 bases. There are 14 residues in the CDR3. The CDR3: CASSQARRYYGYTF. CDR3 bases: TGTGCCAGCAGCCAAGCCCGGAGGTACTATGGCTACACCTTC.

The chain couples TRBV4-3 to TRBJ2-1; TRBD1 aligns across 10 bases. J was trimmed by 1 base and V by 0 bases; bases with no gene match: 3. Germline loops: CDR1 LGHNA, CDR2 YSLEER. The CDR3 runs 17 residues. The CDR3 reads CASSQDMGQGSYNEQFF. CDR3 in DNA: TGCGCCAGCAGCCAAGATATGGGACAGGGGTCCTACAATGAGCAGTTCTTC.

CDR3 in amino acids: CASSEPSGRETQYF. CDR3 in DNA: TGTGCCAGCAGTGAACCTAGCGGGAGAGAGACCCAGTACTTC. The chain is built from TRBV2 and TRBJ2-5, with 10 bases aligning to TRBD2. Germline CDR1 SNHLY, CDR2 FYNNEI. The CDR3 covers 14 residues. The trim removed 2 bases at V and 4 bases at J, leaving 1 base unmatched.

J is TRBJ2-2 and V is TRBV12-3 or TRBV12-4; D not resolved. This CDR3 is built from 13 residues. The V end lost 3 bases, the J end lost 4 bases, and 6 bases lay between the germline ends. CDR3 in amino acids: CASSFAATGELFF. As DNA, the CDR3 is TGTGCCAGCAGTTTTGCGGCCACCGGGGAGCTGTTTTTT.